Each of the 19 T cell receptor beta chains below was sequenced from the same sample in a study of blood T cell repertoires in COVID-19. Produced via immunoSEQ multiplex PCR; TCRdb's table is partial and in-frame only. The table shows 140,000 to 150,000 clones, with around 87% occurring only once. The specimen sequenced was PBMCs or T cells enriched from blood (not recorded which). The receptors here all came from a man aged 55 to 70 who had recovered from COVID-19.

This clone was seen a handful of times. The V gene is TRBV5-5, the J gene TRBJ1-2; D possibly corresponds to TRBD1 (6 bases). This CDR3 has 16 residues. Germline loops: CDR1 SGHKS, CDR2 YYEKEE (reference sequence). V gave up 4 bases and J gave up 2 bases, with 18 bases separating them. The CDR3 is CASSREMDSMNYGYTF. Written as DNA, the CDR3 is TGTGCCAGCAGCCGAGAAATGGACAGTATGAACTATGGCTACACCTTC. The full variable domain, with the rest looked up from reference TRBV5-5 and TRBJ1-2, is DAGVTQSPTHLIKTRGQQVTLRCSPISGHKSVSWYQQVLGQGPQFIFQYYEKEERGRGNFPDRFSARQFPNYSSELNVNALLLGDSALYLCASSREMDSMNYGYTFGSGTRLTVV.

The rearrangement links TRBV6-5 to TRBJ1-1; the D gene is possibly TRBD1 (5 bases). The CDR3 is 13 amino acids. Per germline, CDR1 MNHEY and CDR2 SVGAGI. V was pared by 5 bases and J by 5 bases, with 12 bases between. The CDR3 loop is CASSRQGRTEAFF. Here the CDR3 DNA reads TGTGCCAGCAGTCGTCAGGGTCGGACTGAAGCTTTCTTT.

There are a few counts of this clone. This chain uses TRBV4-1 with TRBJ1-3, with a possible D match to TRBD1 (6 bases). CDR3 length equals 16 residues. Trimming removed 2 bases at V and 0 bases at J, with 11 bases between. Per the germline V gene, CDR1 is MGHRA and CDR2 is YSYEKL. Written as DNA, the CDR3 is TGCGCCAGCAGCCAACAACAGGGTAACTCTGGAAACACCATATATTTT. Translated, it gives CASSQQQGNSGNTIYF.

J is TRBJ2-6 and V is TRBV28, with 7 bases lining up with TRBD1. Looked up from germline, CDR1 is MDHEN and CDR2 is SYDVKM. CDR3 length: 15 amino acids. V lost 6 bases to trimming and J lost 2 bases; unmatched junction nucleotides: 4. DNA for the CDR3: TGTGCCAGCAGACTAGGGGGCGCTGGGGCCAACGTCCTGACTTTC. This sequence encodes CASRLGGAGANVLTF.

This clone came up once. The chain is built from TRBV5-4 and TRBJ2-5; the D gene is possibly TRBD2 (5 bases). Germline loops: CDR1 SGHNT, CDR2 YYREEE (reference sequence). The V gene lost 5 bases and the J gene lost 0 bases, with 14 bases spanning the gap. The length of the CDR3 is 15 residues. The CDR3 sequence is CASSSGGMDQETQYF. Written as DNA, the CDR3 is TGTGCCAGCAGTTCCGGAGGTATGGACCAAGAGACCCAGTACTTC.

The CDR3: CASRTGGRSGANVLTF. As DNA, the CDR3 is TGTGCCAGCAGGACAGGGGGCAGGTCTGGGGCCAACGTCCTGACTTTC. The chain has TRBV5-4 and TRBJ2-6, with TRBD1 matching over 10 bases. Germline V lookup: CDR1 SGHNT, CDR2 YYREEE (reference sequence). This CDR3 is built from 16 residues. Germline trimming cut 5 bases from V and 1 base from J; bases unmatched to any gene: 3.

The CDR3 is CATSEGGGYEQYF. The CDR3 region has the DNA TGTGCCACCAGTGAAGGGGGGGGTTACGAGCAGTACTTC. V usage is TRBV24-1 and J usage is TRBJ2-7, with a tentative D call TRBD2 (7 bases). CDR3 length equals 13 residues. V shed 4 bases and J shed 4 bases, with 10 bases lying between them. Germline loops: CDR1 KGHDR, CDR2 SFDVKD.

This clone has only a few counts. The chain recombines TRBV18 with TRBJ1-6; no clear D. CDR3 length: 18 residues. V was trimmed by 3 bases and J by 0 bases, leaving 15 bases between them. Germline CDR1 is KGHSH and CDR2 is LQKENI. As DNA, the CDR3 is TGTGCCAGCTCACCTATGACTTCCTCGAGCTCCTATAATTCACCCCTCCACTTT. This encodes CASSPMTSSSSYNSPLHF.

This clone was recorded only once. Germline is not matched at one junction end, which may reflect a read error. This chain uses TRBV7-7 with TRBJ1-6, with no clear D. Looked up from germline, CDR1 is SSHAT and CDR2 is FNYEAQ (reference sequence). CDR3 length: 13 amino acids. CDR3 DNA: TGTGCTAGCAGCTCCGGGATTAATTCACCCCTCCACTTT. Protein product: CASSSGINSPLHF. The full variable domain, completed using reference TRBV7-7 and TRBJ1-6, is GAGVSQSPRYKVTKRGQDVTLRCDPISSHATLYWYQQALGQGPEFLTYFNYEAQPDKSGLPSDRFSAERPEGSISTLTIQRTEQRDSAMYRCASSSGINSPLHFGNGTRLTVT.

This chain connects TRBV12-3 or TRBV12-4 to TRBJ2-2; no clear D. Trimming removed 8 bases from V and 4 bases from J, with 5 bases in between. The CDR3 contains 11 residues. The CDR3 loop is CASYTTGELFF. The DNA for the CDR3 is TGTGCCAGCTACACCACCGGGGAGCTGTTTTTT.

The chain couples TRBV7-2 to TRBJ1-5; D gene ambiguous. CDR3 length equals 17 residues. Trimming stripped 1 base from V and 0 bases from J, with 13 bases between. Looked up from germline, CDR1 is SGHTA and CDR2 is FQGNSA. CDR3 sequence: CASSLGAGPHSNQPQHF. The CDR3 DNA follows: TGTGCCAGCAGCTTAGGGGCAGGCCCTCATAGCAATCAGCCCCAGCATTTT. The full variable domain, completed using reference TRBV7-2 and TRBJ1-5, is GAGVSQSPSNKVTEKGKDVELRCDPISGHTALYWYRQSLGQGLEFLIYFQGNSAPDKSGLPSDRFSAERTGGSVSTLTIQRTQQEDSAVYLCASSLGAGPHSNQPQHFGDGTRLSIL.

The chain couples TRBV7-3 to TRBJ2-2; D possibly corresponds to TRBD1 (5 bases). The length of the CDR3 is 14 residues. CDR1 is SGHTA and CDR2 is FQGTGA in the germline V gene. V was trimmed by 5 bases and J by 4 bases, leaving 11 bases between them. CDR3 residues: CASSLGAFTGELFF. DNA for the CDR3: TGTGCCAGCAGCCTTGGGGCGTTCACCGGGGAGCTGTTTTTT.

This chain joins TRBV18 and TRBJ2-3, with D tentatively TRBD2 (6 bases). Deletions cut 3 bases from V and 3 bases from J, with 16 bases between. The V gene's germline CDR1 is KGHSH and CDR2 LQKENI. The CDR3 runs to 16 residues. The CDR3 here is CASSPLAVSLTDTQYF. The CDR3 nucleotides read TGTGCCAGCTCACCCTTAGCGGTTTCTTTAACAGATACGCAGTATTTT.

This rearrangement joins TRBV28 to TRBJ2-7, with 11 positions matching TRBD2. This CDR3 region has 13 residues. Trimming cost V 7 bases and J 3 bases; bases outside gene matches: 2. From germline, CDR1 is MDHEN and CDR2 SYDVKM. The CDR3 reads CASISGRDYEQYF. CDR3 coding DNA: TGTGCCAGCATTAGCGGGAGGGACTACGAGCAGTACTTC.

This clone was seen more than once but under ten times. The rearrangement joins TRBV3-1 (or the pseudogene TRBV3-2) to TRBJ2-7, with 7 bases fitting TRBD2. Germline V gene data show CDR1 as LGHDT and CDR2 as YNNKEL (reference sequence). With V trimmed by 4 bases and J by 6 bases, 6 bases remained unmatched. The CDR3 has 13 residues. The CDR3 loop is CASSRGTGGEQYF. The CDR3 nucleotides read TGTGCCAGCAGCCGTGGGACGGGGGGCGAGCAGTACTTC.

The rearrangement links TRBV5-5 to TRBJ2-2; 10 bases are a match to TRBD1. The CDR3 has 16 amino acids. The germline CDR1 and CDR2 sequences are SGHKS and YYEKEE (reference sequence). Germline trimming cut 4 bases from V and 7 bases from J; bases unmatched to any gene: 10. The CDR3, as DNA: TGTGCCAGCAGCAATGTGGGGACAGGGGTTGTCGGGGAGCTGTTTTTT. The encoded protein is CASSNVGTGVVGELFF.

The genes are TRBV18 and TRBJ1-3; maybe TRBD1 (5 bases). This CDR3 has 15 amino acids. Looked up from germline, CDR1 is KGHSH and CDR2 is LQKENI. Trimming stripped 3 bases from V and 0 bases from J, with 9 bases between. CDR3 sequence: CASSPIQDSGNTIYF. DNA for the CDR3: TGTGCCAGCTCACCGATACAGGACTCTGGAAACACCATATATTTT. Full variable domain (missing parts from reference TRBV18 and TRBJ1-3): NAGVMQNPRHLVRRRGQEARLRCSPMKGHSHVYWYRQLPEEGLKFMVYLQKENIIDESGMPKERFSAEFPKEGPSILRIQQVVRGDSAAYFCASSPIQDSGNTIYFGEGSWLTVV.

In nucleotides, the CDR3 is TGTGCCAGCAGTTACTCGGTCCGGACAGATGAAGCTTTCTTT. Encoded protein: CASSYSVRTDEAFF. The chain joins TRBV6-2 or TRBV6-3 to TRBJ1-1, with a tentative D call TRBD1 (6 bases). The CDR3 extends over 14 amino acids. Germline lookup yields CDR1 MNHEY and CDR2 SVGEGT. The V end lost 0 bases, the J end lost 7 bases, and 12 bases lay between the germline ends.

The V and J genes are TRBV19 and TRBJ2-6; perhaps TRBD2 as D (6 bases). The CDR3 is 17 amino acids. With 6 bases removed from V and 4 bases from J, the gap between germline ends came to 19 bases. Per the germline V gene, CDR1 is LNHDA and CDR2 is SQIVND (reference sequence). The DNA for the CDR3 is TGTGCCAGTAGACCCGGGGCGGGGCTTTGGGGGGCCAACGTCCTGACTTTC. This sequence encodes CASRPGAGLWGANVLTF.